One T cell receptor beta chain is described in this entry. Every isolated RNA sample was fully reverse transcribed, so sequencing captured expressed TCRB transcripts. TCRdb's copy holds only in-frame clones and misses some; the assay was immunoSEQ multiplex PCR. The sample has some 45,000 clones; just over 50% are singletons. Germline-derived CDR1 and CDR2 are GTSNPN and SVGIG (reference sequence). The V segment lost 5 bases and the J segment 0 bases; nucleotides outside the gene matches: 4. The length of the CDR3 is 14 residues. These data belong to a study of beta chain features in type 1 diabetes. Sequencing was carried out using Tregs from blood. The clonotype comes from a woman between 18 and 30 years old in good health. This chain links TRBV30 with TRBJ2-3, with 8 bases identical to TRBD2. CDR3 residues: CAWASGFSTDTQYF. The CDR3 DNA sequence: TGTGCCTGGGCTAGCGGGTTTAGCACAGATACGCAGTATTTT.